This TCR beta chain emerged from a study of blood T cell repertoires in COVID-19 (dated by TCRdb to about 2020). Some background on the complete study: Samples covering the acute and convalescent phases of COVID-19 were provided by collaborators in the United States, Italy and Spain. The prospective study material was composed of cDNA or gDNA derived from T cells, B-cell-depleted T cells, or PBMCs. The dataset comprised deeply sampled blood TCRbeta repertoires from subjects exposed to, actively infected with, or recovered from COVID-19. The repertoires were made available in a free public database intended to serve as a resource for research on the immune response to SARS-CoV-2. Samples were obtained from the ongoing ImmuneRACE study (first 160 participants) and from some 1,200 subjects provided by 6 global collaborators. The sample metadata nearly always contained a de-identified subject ID, COVID-19 status, age in years and sex. HLA class I and class II types, where available, came from metadata supplied by the sample provider rather than from assay-based typing.

The CDR3, cysteine through phenylalanine, is 15 amino acids long. Just the 45-base CDR3 DNA is kept, in frame starting at base 1. Based on the germline V gene, the CDR1 and CDR2 sequences are SGHNT and YENEEA. Compared with germline, V lacks 5 bases and J lacks 6 bases; bases without a gene match: 9. On this clone: The antigen this receptor binds is unknown. Base qualities are missing; no much larger clone stands one base away.

TCRbeta CDR3 regions were amplified from genomic DNA by means of the immunoSEQ Assay, a bias-controlled multiplex PCR. The authors processed their data as follows. The number of nucleated cells in each sample was estimated by amplification of reference gene primers within the assay. Sequence reads were collapsed and filtered to measure the absolute abundance of every unique TCRbeta CDR3 rearrangement. For each sample, productive Simpson clonality was calculated as the square root of Simpson's diversity index over productive rearrangements. Held by TCRdb, this immuneACCESS table contains in-frame sequences only and omits some clones. Under half of the omission traces to an unresolved V gene where checked; the cause of the rest is unknown. V and J calls and clone size are as listed in that table; D and trimming were resolved from the DNA. The table for this sample lists 84,000 or so clones; under 80% of them were counted only once. The ten largest clones add up to around 34% of the sample.

In Seattle, one collaborating source enrolled patients while the infection was active and tracked those patients longitudinally over the course of disease. Whole blood was collected in K2EDTA tubes by collaborating institutions according to the institutions' own protocols. For TCRbeta analysis, collaborators shipped samples as frozen whole blood, isolated PBMCs, or DNA extracted from either of those sample types. The study at large found these results: The amount of clinical and demographic metadata varied by source and participant and was provided uncurated.

This clonotype originated in a man aged 55 to 70 with COVID-19, enrolled during active disease. Recombination linked TRBV11-3 to TRBJ1-2; 10 central bases correspond to TRBD1. Specimen: peripheral blood. The DNA sequence is TGTGCCAGCAGCCACGGACAGGGGACAGGGGATGGCTACACCTTC. Its coded protein is CASSHGQGTGDGYTF.